The 7 T cell receptor beta chains below all came from one sample that was sequenced in a study of T cells after yellow fever vaccination. TCRdb re-derived calls from the 5' RACE reads in MiXCR, one entry per CDR3 protein. The table has some 500,000 distinct CDR3 sequences, roughly 14% seen once. Source: PBMCs, taken on the day of the yellow fever booster vaccination. Receptor source: a man aged 25 to 40 who received the YFV17D yellow fever vaccine.

Only a few counts were recorded for this clonotype. The V gene is TRBV6-1, the J gene TRBJ2-2; weak D call: TRBD2 (6 bases). Germline CDR1 and CDR2: MNHNS and SASEGT. V was shortened by 7 bases and J by 1 base, with 13 bases between the two germline ends. CDR3 size: 15 residues. CDR3 sequence: CASTTSRGNTGELFF. The DNA for the CDR3 is TGTGCCAGCACCACCTCGCGGGGGAACACCGGGGAGCTGTTTTTT.

A word on this clonotype: An end of the junction does not agree with germline; a read error may underlie this. The genes are TRBV10-3 and TRBJ2-1; D possibly corresponds to TRBD2 (5 bases). The CDR3 has 11 residues. Germline assignment: CDR1 ENHRY and CDR2 SYGVKD. CDR3 region: CAISEDYLTHF. The DNA for the CDR3 is TGTGCCATCAGTGAGGACTATTTAACGCACTTC.

CDR3 DNA: TGTGCCATCAGTGAAAGAGCGGCCTACAATGAGCAGTTCTTC. The encoded protein is CAISERAAYNEQFF. The rearrangement links TRBV10-3 to TRBJ2-1; possibly TRBD2 for D (5 bases). The germline V and J ends were trimmed by 3 bases and 2 bases, with 8 bases remaining between them. This CDR3 has 14 amino acids. The V gene's germline CDR1 is ENHRY and CDR2 SYGVKD.

The chain couples TRBV7-8 to TRBJ2-1, with a tentative D call TRBD2 (5 bases). The ends were cut back, 1 base at V and 8 bases at J, with 15 bases in the middle. The CDR3 consists of 15 residues. Germline V gene lookup returns CDR1 SGHVS and CDR2 FQNEAQ. The CDR3 sequence is CASSLGLAPGDEQFF. The CDR3 DNA reads as TGTGCCAGCAGCTTAGGACTGGCCCCCGGGGATGAGCAGTTCTTC. Full variable domain (rest looked up from reference TRBV7-8 and TRBJ2-1): GAGVSQSPRYKVAKRGQDVALRCDPISGHVSLFWYQQALGQGPEFLTYFQNEAQLDKSGLPSDRFFAERPEGSVSTLKIQRTQQEDSAVYLCASSLGLAPGDEQFFGPGTRLTVL.

This clonotype was seen only a few times. The chain couples TRBV20-1 to TRBJ2-1; D tentatively fits TRBD1 or TRBD2 (6 bases each). Germline CDR1 is DFQATT and CDR2 is SNEGSKA (reference sequence). V was cut by 3 bases and J by 3 bases, with 9 bases left in between. The CDR3 runs to 13 residues. The CDR3 nucleotides are TGCAGTGCTAGGGGGGGCTACTACAATGAGCAGTTCTTC. Its protein product is CSARGGYYNEQFF.

The rearrangement joins TRBV4-3 to TRBJ2-7; TRBD1 agrees at 8 bases. Germline CDR1 and CDR2: LGHNA and YSLEER. V trimming: 5 bases; J trimming: 2 bases; junction bases outside the gene matches: 11. The CDR3 has 16 residues. CDR3 nucleotides: TGCGCCAGCAGCTACCGACAGGGGCTCAACACCTACGAGCAGTACTTC. Residues: CASSYRQGLNTYEQYF.

V is TRBV7-2 and J is TRBJ1-3; D unresolved. CDR1 is SGHTA, CDR2 FQGNSA, per germline. This CDR3 region has 16 residues. Deletions cut 1 base from V and 0 bases from J, with 10 bases between. This CDR3 is CASSLEPPLSGNTIYF. The CDR3, as DNA: TGTGCCAGCAGCTTAGAGCCTCCCCTCTCTGGAAACACCATATATTTT.